This paragraph reports one TCR beta chain. The data derive from a study of cytomegalovirus exposure and HLA in healthy donors. Across the whole study: Within the Caucasian-associated ancestry cluster were roughly 82% of the approximately 400 genotyped donors.

The PCR employed 60 Vbeta primers together with 13 Jbeta primers. Assay used: immunoSEQ multiplex PCR; TCRdb lists only in-frame clones, some missing. Of about 190,000 clones in the sample, roughly 77% were seen once. V lost 6 bases, J lost 5 bases, and 5 bases stayed unmatched. Per the germline V gene, CDR1 is LNHDA and CDR2 is SQIVND (reference sequence). This CDR3 spans 15 amino acids. The chain employs TRBV19 and TRBJ2-1; TRBD2 matches 12 bases. The sequenced material came from PBMCs. The TCR sequence derives from a man younger than 45 in good health and CMV-seropositive. The CDR3 region has the DNA TGTGCCAGTAGAACACTAGCGGGAGGTGACAATGAGCAGTTCTTC. Protein product: CASRTLAGGDNEQFF.